The rows below give T cell receptor beta chains drawn from one sample of a study of response to subunit inactivated influenza vaccine. TCRdb itself ran the RT-PCR reads through MiXCR, one entry per CDR3 protein. The sample carries fewer than 650,000 distinct CDR3 sequences, 10% to 15% recorded once. The specimen comprised PBMCs from blood, sampled about 6 weeks after vaccination. All receptors derive from a man in his fifties or sixties who received an inactivated influenza vaccine. CDR3s include the opening cysteine and the closing phenylalanine or tryptophan. A D gene is named only where the DNA matches it firmly. Clone size is not always given. Where it is, it says once, few, many or a class for expanded clones.

15 NA TRBJ2-3 TRBV5-1 many TGCGCCAGCAGCTTGGCTTATAAGCCCACAGATACGCAGTATTTT CASSLAYKPTDTQYF
17 TRBD2 TRBJ2-1 TRBV10-3 NA TGTGCCATCAGTGGGGTCGCTAGCGGGAGGGCCGCGGAGGAGCAGTTCTTC CAISGVASGRAAEEQFF
14 NA TRBJ2-5 TRBV29-1 few TGCAGCCATTCGGGTACCTCGCAGTTGGAGACCCAGTACTTC CSHSGTSQLETQYF
16 NA TRBJ1-1 TRBV10-3 few TGTGCCATCAGTGGATCTACCCTAGGGGGGGACACTGAAGCTTTCTTT CAISGSTLGGDTEAFF
16 TRBD2 TRBJ2-3 TRBV28 few TGTGCCAGCAGTCCGGGACTAGCGAGGGACACAGATACGCAGTATTTT CASSPGLARDTDTQYF
15 NA TRBJ2-1 TRBV5-1 NA TGCGCCAGCAGCTTGCTCCTCCGAGAAGTGGATGAGCAGTTCTTC CASSLLLREVDEQFF
16 TRBD1 TRBJ1-2 TRBV7-2 few TGTGCCAGCACCGAATCAACGGGACAGGGAAACTATGGCTACACCTTC CASTESTGQGNYGYTF
15 NA TRBJ2-5 TRBV6-5 few TGTGCCAGCAGTTACAATATACTCCTCCAAGAGACCCAGTACTTC CASSYNILLQETQYF
18 TRBD2 TRBJ2-1 TRBV25-1 few TGTGCCAGCAGTGAATTTTCCTTGGGACTAGCGGGGCACAATGAGCAGTTCTTC CASSEFSLGLAGHNEQFF
15 NA TRBJ2-2 TRBV11-2 NA TGTGCCAGCAGCCTAATTGGGGCGAGGGCCGGGGAGCTGTTTTTT CASSLIGARAGELFF
13 NA TRBJ2-5 TRBV29-1 few TGCAGCGTTGATGTCAGGACCCAAGAGACCCAGTACTTC CSVDVRTQETQYF
15 NA TRBJ2-7 TRBV7-9 NA TGTGCCAGCAGCTTTCTACCGGGGGGCAAGGGCGAGCAGTACTTC CASSFLPGGKGEQYF
14 NA TRBJ2-3 TRBV20-1 NA TGCAGTGCTAGTGGGACAACCTCCACAGATACGCAGTATTTT CSASGTTSTDTQYF
15 NA TRBJ2-7 TRBV4-3 few TGCGCCAGCAGCCGGGACTCGCTCGTTTTTTCCGAGCAGTACTTC CASSRDSLVFSEQYF
16 NA TRBJ2-3 TRBV7-2 NA TGTGCCAGCAGCCCCGATCTGATGGGGGCCGCAGATACGCAGTATTTT CASSPDLMGAADTQYF
15 TRBD1 TRBJ1-4 TRBV7-9 few TGTGCCAGCAGCTTAAATACAGGGGGAATTGAAAAACTGTTTTTT CASSLNTGGIEKLFF
15 NA TRBJ2-7 TRBV6-5 NA TGTGCCAGCAGTTACTGGCGGAGCGGATTTTACGAGCAGTACTTC CASSYWRSGFYEQYF
14 NA TRBJ2-3 TRBV7-9 few TGTGCCAGCAGCGGACCTTACTACACAGATACGCAGTATTTT CASSGPYYTDTQYF
15 NA TRBJ2-7 TRBV20-1 NA TGCAGTGCTAGAAGGAAAGGTGGATGGGGCTACGAGCAGTACTTC CSARRKGGWGYEQYF
21 NA TRBJ2-1 TRBV4-1 few TGCGCCAGCAGCCAAGATTTAGGGGGGGGACTGACTCCTCCCTTATACAATGAGCAGTTCTTC CASSQDLGGGLTPPLYNEQFF
13 NA TRBJ2-1 TRBV29-1 many TGCAGCGCCGCTCCCGGACAATACAATGAGCAGTTCTTC CSAAPGQYNEQFF
15 NA TRBJ2-5 TRBV7-6 NA TGTGCCAGCAGCTTAAGGTCCTGGGCCCAAGAGACCCAGTACTTC CASSLRSWAQETQYF
13 NA TRBJ1-1 TRBV6-1 NA TGTGCCAGCAAGATGGAAAGGAACACTGAAGCTTTCTTT CASKMERNTEAFF
16 TRBD2 TRBJ2-5 TRBV15 few TGTGCCACCAGCAGAGTTGTAGCGGGAGGGGGGGAGACCCAGTACTTC CATSRVVAGGGETQYF
14 NA TRBJ2-5 TRBV3-1 few TGTGCCAGCAGCCGGACAATGACACAAGAGACCCAGTACTTC CASSRTMTQETQYF
18 TRBD2 TRBJ2-1 TRBV7-6 NA TGTGCCAGCAGCTTAGGACTAGCGGGAGGAAGCTCCTACAATGAGCAGTTCTTC CASSLGLAGGSSYNEQFF
19 NA TRBJ2-3 TRBV6-2/TRBV6-3 few TGTGCCAGCAGTTACTCGAGATTTGGGAGACAGCGATACACAGATACGCAGTATTTT CASSYSRFGRQRYTDTQYF
18 TRBD2 TRBJ2-5 TRBV11-2 few TGTGCCAGCAGCTTAGGACAAAAACTTAGCGGGAGTTCGGAGACCCAGTACTTC CASSLGQKLSGSSETQYF
13 NA TRBJ1-6 TRBV28 NA TGTGCCACCGGAGCAGGAAACAATTCACCCCTCCACTTT CATGAGNNSPLHF
15 TRBD1 TRBJ1-2 TRBV6-5 few TGTGCCAGCACTTACCAGGACAGGGGAGACTATGGCTACACCTTC CASTYQDRGDYGYTF
16 TRBD2 TRBJ2-3 TRBV5-1 few TGCGCCAGCAGCATAGGACTAGCGGGAGCCACAGATACGCAGTATTTT CASSIGLAGATDTQYF
16 NA TRBJ2-3 TRBV11-2 NA TGTGCCAGCAGACTAGTAAGCGGTAAAAGCACAGATACGCAGTATTTT CASRLVSGKSTDTQYF